This T cell receptor (beta chain) was profiled in a study of cytomegalovirus exposure and HLA in healthy donors. Unmatched junction bases numbered 3, after V lost 4 bases and J lost 1 base. The CDR3 length is 13 residues. Germline CDR1 reads SQVTM; CDR2 reads ANQGSEA. Whole-study results and caveats: Most sequenced TCRs were rare (though some public TCRs occurred in many donors).

An approximately 130-subject validation cohort, separate from the approximately 720-subject first cohort, supplied the donors. TCRdb's table, derived via immunoSEQ multiplex PCR, lists solely in-frame clones and lacks some. Among over 70,000 clones, roughly 90% were seen once, and the ten largest hold 3.5% to 4%. On this clone: Its antigen is not known.

This rearrangement joins TRBV29-1 to TRBJ2-5; 7 nucleotides match TRBD1. The sequence derives from a woman between 18 and 29 years old in good health and CMV-seropositive. Sequencing used PBMCs. The CDR3: CSVGGQVQETQYF. Here the CDR3 DNA reads TGCAGCGTTGGAGGACAGGTCCAAGAGACCCAGTACTTC.